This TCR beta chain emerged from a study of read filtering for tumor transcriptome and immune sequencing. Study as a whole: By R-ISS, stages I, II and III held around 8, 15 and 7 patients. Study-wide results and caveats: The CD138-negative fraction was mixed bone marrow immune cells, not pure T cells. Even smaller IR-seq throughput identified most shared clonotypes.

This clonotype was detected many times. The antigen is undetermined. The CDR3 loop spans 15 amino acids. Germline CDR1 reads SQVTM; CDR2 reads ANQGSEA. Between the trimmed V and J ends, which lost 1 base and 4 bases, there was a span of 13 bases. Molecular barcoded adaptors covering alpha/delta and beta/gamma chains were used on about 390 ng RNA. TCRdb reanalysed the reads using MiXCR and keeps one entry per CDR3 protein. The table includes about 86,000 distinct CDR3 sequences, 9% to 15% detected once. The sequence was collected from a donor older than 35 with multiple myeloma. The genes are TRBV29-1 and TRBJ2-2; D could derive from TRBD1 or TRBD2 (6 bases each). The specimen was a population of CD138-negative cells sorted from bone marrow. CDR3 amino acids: CSVEVPRGGTGELFF. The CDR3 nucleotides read TGCAGCGTTGAAGTTCCCAGGGGAGGCACCGGGGAGCTGTTTTTT.